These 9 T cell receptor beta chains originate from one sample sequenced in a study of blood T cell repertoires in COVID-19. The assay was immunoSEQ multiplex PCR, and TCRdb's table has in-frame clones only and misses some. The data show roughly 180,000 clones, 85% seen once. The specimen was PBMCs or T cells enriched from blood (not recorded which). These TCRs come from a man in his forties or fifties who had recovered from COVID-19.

For the CDR3, the DNA is TGTGCCAGCGGAACAGGGTCGGGTGGCTACACCTTC. Translated, it gives CASGTGSGGYTF. The chain carries TRBV6-5 and TRBJ1-2, with a weak D call TRBD1 (6 bases). CDR3 length equals 12 residues. Trimming removed 8 bases at V and 7 bases at J, with 14 bases between. CDR1 is MNHEY and CDR2 is SVGAGI in the germline V gene.

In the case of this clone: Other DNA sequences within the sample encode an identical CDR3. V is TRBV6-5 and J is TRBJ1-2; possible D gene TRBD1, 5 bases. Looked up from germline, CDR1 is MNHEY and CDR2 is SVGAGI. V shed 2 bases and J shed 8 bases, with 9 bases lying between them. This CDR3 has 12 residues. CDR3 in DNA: TGTGCCAGCAGTTACAGGGGAGGCGGCTACACCTTC. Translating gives CASSYRGGGYTF.

This CDR3 is CASSRFRVAEAFF. As DNA, the CDR3 is TGTGCCAGCAGCCGCTTCAGGGTGGCTGAAGCTTTCTTT. The chain joins TRBV3-1 (or the pseudogene TRBV3-2) to TRBJ1-1; D perhaps matches TRBD1 (5 bases). The CDR3 spans 13 residues. The germline CDR1 and CDR2 sequences are LGHDT and YNNKEL (reference sequence). V was pared by 4 bases and J by 6 bases, with 12 bases between.

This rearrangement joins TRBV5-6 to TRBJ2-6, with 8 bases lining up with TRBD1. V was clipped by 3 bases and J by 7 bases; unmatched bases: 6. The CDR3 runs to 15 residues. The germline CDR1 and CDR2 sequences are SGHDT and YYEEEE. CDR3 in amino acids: CASSSETGVANVLTF. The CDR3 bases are TGTGCCAGCAGCTCAGAGACAGGGGTAGCCAACGTCCTGACTTTC.

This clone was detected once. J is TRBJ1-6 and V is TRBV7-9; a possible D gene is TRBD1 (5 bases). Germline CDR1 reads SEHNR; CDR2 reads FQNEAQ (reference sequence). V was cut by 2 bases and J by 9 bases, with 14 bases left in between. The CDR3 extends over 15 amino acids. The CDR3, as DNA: TGTGCCAGCAGCTTAAACCTAGGGGCAGGTTCACCCCTCCACTTT. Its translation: CASSLNLGAGSPLHF. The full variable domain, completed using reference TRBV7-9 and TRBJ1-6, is DTGVSQNPRHKITKRGQNVTFRCDPISEHNRLYWYRQTLGQGPEFLTYFQNEAQLEKSRLLSDRFSAERPKGSFSTLEIQRTEQGDSAMYLCASSLNLGAGSPLHFGNGTRLTVT.

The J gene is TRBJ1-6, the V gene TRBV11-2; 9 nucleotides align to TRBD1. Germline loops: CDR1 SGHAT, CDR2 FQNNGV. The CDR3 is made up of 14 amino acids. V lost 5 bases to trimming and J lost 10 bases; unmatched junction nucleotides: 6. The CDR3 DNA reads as TGTGCCAGCAGCGTCGGACAGGGGAGCTCACCCCTCCACTTT. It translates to CASSVGQGSSPLHF.

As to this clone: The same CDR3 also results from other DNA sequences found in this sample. CDR3 residues: CASSITGWGQPQHF. CDR3 nucleotide sequence: TGTGCCAGTAGTATTACAGGTTGGGGACAGCCCCAGCATTTT. The V and J genes are TRBV19 and TRBJ1-5; weak D call: TRBD1 (5 bases). CDR3 length: 14 residues. The V and J ends lost 3 bases and 7 bases respectively, with 13 bases between them. The V gene's germline CDR1 is LNHDA and CDR2 SQIVND (reference sequence).

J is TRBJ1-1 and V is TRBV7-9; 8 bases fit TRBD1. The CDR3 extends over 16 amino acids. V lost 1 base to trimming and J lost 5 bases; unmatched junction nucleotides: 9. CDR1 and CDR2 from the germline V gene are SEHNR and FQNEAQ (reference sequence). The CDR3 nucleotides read TGTGCCAGCAGCTTAGTCGACGGCAGGGGGCGGACTGAAGCTTTCTTT. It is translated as CASSLVDGRGRTEAFF.

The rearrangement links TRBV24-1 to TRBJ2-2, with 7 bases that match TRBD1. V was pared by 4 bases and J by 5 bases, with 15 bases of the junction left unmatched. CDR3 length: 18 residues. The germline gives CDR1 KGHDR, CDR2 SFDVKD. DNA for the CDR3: TGTGCCACCAGTGACCCAATTCGACAGGGAAGCCGGACCGGGGAGCTGTTTTTT. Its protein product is CATSDPIRQGSRTGELFF.